This TCR beta chain originates from a study of blood T cell repertoires in COVID-19. About the study: There were acute and convalescent COVID-19 samples, and they came from the United States, Italy and Spain. Sample material is recorded as cDNA or gDNA derived from T cells, B-cell-depleted T cells, or PBMCs.

This CDR3 contains 16 residues. Between the trimmed V and J ends, which lost 4 bases and 4 bases, there was a span of 19 bases. Germline CDR1 MDHEN, CDR2 SYDVKM. In the authors' methods: Reference gene primer amplification gave estimated nucleated cell counts. Profiled with immunoSEQ multiplex PCR; TCRdb holds only in-frame clones, not every one. That table is the source of V, J and clone size, and D and trimming were worked out from the DNA. This table has 350,000 or so clones, 90% appearing once. Material for sequencing was peripheral blood. The receptor's source is a man aged 18 to 35 with active or convalescent COVID-19. This chain joins TRBV28 and TRBJ1-2; D is perhaps TRBD1 (5 bases). This CDR3 reads CASSSQGGAYPYGYTF. The CDR3 nucleotides are TGTGCCAGCAGTTCTCAAGGAGGGGCTTATCCCTATGGCTACACCTTC.